The rows below give T cell receptor beta chains drawn from one sample of a study of T-cell memory formation after mild COVID-19. TCRdb ran MiXCR on the 5' RACE reads and lists one entry per CDR3 protein. The data contain just over 200,000 distinct CDR3 sequences, 9.5% of them singletons. Sample: PBMCs or a T cell subset sorted from them (not recorded which). Source of these receptors: a man younger than 35 who had mild COVID-19 (a few samples of this study predate the infection). Cell type and time point are not known. Both conserved end residues are part of each CDR3.

cdr3_length: 16
j_call: TRBJ1-1
v_call: TRBV18
cdr3_aa: CASSPNFVTSNTEAFF

cdr3_length: 14
j_call: TRBJ2-7
v_call: TRBV7-2
cdr3_aa: CASKRGDSSYEQYF

cdr3_length: 16
j_call: TRBJ1-2
v_call: TRBV10-3
cdr3_aa: CAISESAILTLRSYTF

cdr3_length: 16
j_call: TRBJ2-2
v_call: TRBV5-1
cdr3_aa: CASSSLAGANTGELFF

cdr3_length: 15
j_call: TRBJ2-7
v_call: TRBV5-8
cdr3_aa: CASSLTGTGGYEQYF

cdr3_length: 11
j_call: TRBJ1-2
v_call: TRBV12-3/TRBV12-4
cdr3_aa: CASRKRDAYTF

cdr3_length: 16
j_call: TRBJ2-2
v_call: TRBV20-1
cdr3_aa: CSARPYREKNTGELFF

cdr3_length: 13
j_call: TRBJ1-1
v_call: TRBV7-2
cdr3_aa: CASSSIGNTEAFF

cdr3_length: 16
j_call: TRBJ1-3
v_call: TRBV5-1
cdr3_aa: CASSWDRTLSGNTIYF

cdr3_length: 14
j_call: TRBJ2-4
v_call: TRBV20-1
cdr3_aa: CSAEEGSAKNIQYF

cdr3_length: 13
j_call: TRBJ2-1
v_call: TRBV7-3
cdr3_aa: CASSFLAGVKQFF

cdr3_length: 14
j_call: TRBJ1-2
v_call: TRBV7-8
cdr3_aa: CASSRDRRNYGYTF

cdr3_length: 13
j_call: TRBJ2-3
v_call: TRBV15
cdr3_aa: CATGPRGSDTQYF

cdr3_length: 14
j_call: TRBJ1-2
v_call: TRBV30
cdr3_aa: CAWSPPGPNYGYTF

cdr3_length: 16
j_call: TRBJ2-3
v_call: TRBV7-3
cdr3_aa: CASSLGVAGTTDTQYF

cdr3_length: 15
j_call: TRBJ2-1
v_call: TRBV10-3
cdr3_aa: CAISETPGGVNEQFF

cdr3_length: 12
j_call: TRBJ2-1
v_call: TRBV24-1
cdr3_aa: CATGGTPNEQFF

cdr3_length: 15
j_call: TRBJ1-5
v_call: TRBV4-1
cdr3_aa: CASSQDSWGDQPQHF

cdr3_length: 18
j_call: TRBJ2-4
v_call: TRBV6-2/TRBV6-3
cdr3_aa: CASSYPLGIPLAKNIQYF

cdr3_length: 14
j_call: TRBJ2-5
v_call: TRBV12-3/TRBV12-4
cdr3_aa: CASTVAGGEETQYF

cdr3_length: 18
j_call: TRBJ1-1
v_call: TRBV6-2/TRBV6-3
cdr3_aa: CASSYPRPGNGVNTEAFF

cdr3_length: 15
j_call: TRBJ1-1
v_call: TRBV7-3
cdr3_aa: CASSSEGRMNTEAFF

cdr3_length: 14
j_call: TRBJ2-5
v_call: TRBV5-6
cdr3_aa: CASSLAGPKETQYF

cdr3_length: 14
j_call: TRBJ2-2
v_call: TRBV5-1
cdr3_aa: CASSLMDSTGELFF

cdr3_length: 16
j_call: TRBJ2-4
v_call: TRBV5-5
cdr3_aa: CASSPWTGGAQNIQYF

cdr3_length: 13
j_call: TRBJ2-5
v_call: TRBV7-9
cdr3_aa: CASRYLSGETQYF

cdr3_length: 15
j_call: TRBJ1-6
v_call: TRBV6-2/TRBV6-3
cdr3_aa: CASRTRQGVRSPLHF

cdr3_length: 15
j_call: TRBJ1-2
v_call: TRBV7-2
cdr3_aa: CASSLGGGSRYGYTF

cdr3_length: 13
j_call: TRBJ2-1
v_call: TRBV3-1
cdr3_aa: CASSQGRRTEQFF

cdr3_length: 14
j_call: TRBJ1-5
v_call: TRBV18
cdr3_aa: CASSSEGGYQPQHF

cdr3_length: 20
j_call: TRBJ2-6
v_call: TRBV5-1
cdr3_aa: CASSLGRPTGGASGANVLTF

cdr3_length: 13
j_call: TRBJ2-1
v_call: TRBV6-5
cdr3_aa: CASISTRYNEQFF

cdr3_length: 13
j_call: TRBJ2-7
v_call: TRBV10-3
cdr3_aa: CAISEQGAYEQYF

cdr3_length: 15
j_call: TRBJ1-4
v_call: TRBV9
cdr3_aa: CASKSGTGVGEKLFF

cdr3_length: 15
j_call: TRBJ2-5
v_call: TRBV4-2
cdr3_aa: CASSQEGAPRETQYF

cdr3_length: 12
j_call: TRBJ2-2
v_call: TRBV3-1
cdr3_aa: CASSHRGGELFF

cdr3_length: 17
j_call: TRBJ2-3
v_call: TRBV10-3
cdr3_aa: CAISVPPTSARPDTQYF

cdr3_length: 18
j_call: TRBJ2-3
v_call: TRBV5-4
cdr3_aa: CASSPNAGTSGVVDTQYF

cdr3_length: 13
j_call: TRBJ1-2
v_call: TRBV24-1
cdr3_aa: CATSDSGTHGYTF

cdr3_length: 18
j_call: TRBJ2-7
v_call: TRBV4-1
cdr3_aa: CASSQSNSGTGVGYEQYF

cdr3_length: 14
j_call: TRBJ1-2
v_call: TRBV4-3
cdr3_aa: CASSQDRDRRGYTF

cdr3_length: 14
j_call: TRBJ1-4
v_call: TRBV4-3
cdr3_aa: CASSPARWGEKLFF

cdr3_length: 15
j_call: TRBJ1-6
v_call: TRBV6-5
cdr3_aa: CASSSSVQGWSPLHF

cdr3_length: 16
j_call: TRBJ1-5
v_call: TRBV5-5
cdr3_aa: CASSSIGGSYNQPQHF